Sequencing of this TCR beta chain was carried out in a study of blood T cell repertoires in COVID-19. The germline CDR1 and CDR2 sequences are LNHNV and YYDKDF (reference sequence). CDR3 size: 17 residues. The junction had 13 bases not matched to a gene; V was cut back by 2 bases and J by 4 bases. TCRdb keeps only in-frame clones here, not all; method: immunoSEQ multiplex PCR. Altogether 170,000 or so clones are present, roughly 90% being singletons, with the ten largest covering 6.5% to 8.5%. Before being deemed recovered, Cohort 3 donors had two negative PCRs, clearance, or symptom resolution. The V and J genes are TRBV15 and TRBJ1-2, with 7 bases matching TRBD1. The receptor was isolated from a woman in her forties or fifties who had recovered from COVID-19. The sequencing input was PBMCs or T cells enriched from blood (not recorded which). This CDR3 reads CATSRTGQPSFPYGYTF. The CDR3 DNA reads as TGTGCCACCAGCAGAACGGGACAGCCTTCTTTTCCCTATGGCTACACCTTC.